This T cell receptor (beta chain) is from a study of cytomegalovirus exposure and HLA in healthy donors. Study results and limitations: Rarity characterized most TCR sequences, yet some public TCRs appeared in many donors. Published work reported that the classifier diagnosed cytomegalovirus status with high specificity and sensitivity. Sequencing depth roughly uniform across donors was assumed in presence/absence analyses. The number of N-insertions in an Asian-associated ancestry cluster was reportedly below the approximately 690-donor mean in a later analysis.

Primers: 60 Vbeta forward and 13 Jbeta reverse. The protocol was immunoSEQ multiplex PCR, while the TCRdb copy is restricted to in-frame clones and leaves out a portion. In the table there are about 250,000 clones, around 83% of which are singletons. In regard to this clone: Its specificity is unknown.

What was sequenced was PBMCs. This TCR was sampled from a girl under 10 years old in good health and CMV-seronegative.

CDR3 amino acids: CASTRGLFGEQYF. CDR3 DNA sequence: TGTGCCAGCACCAGGGGTTTGTTCGGCGAGCAGTACTTC. The chain joins TRBV6-6 to TRBJ2-7; maybe TRBD1 (6 bases). Germline V CDR1 and CDR2: MNHNY, SVGAGI (reference sequence). Trimming stripped 7 bases from V and 6 bases from J, with 16 bases between. The CDR3 loop spans 13 amino acids.